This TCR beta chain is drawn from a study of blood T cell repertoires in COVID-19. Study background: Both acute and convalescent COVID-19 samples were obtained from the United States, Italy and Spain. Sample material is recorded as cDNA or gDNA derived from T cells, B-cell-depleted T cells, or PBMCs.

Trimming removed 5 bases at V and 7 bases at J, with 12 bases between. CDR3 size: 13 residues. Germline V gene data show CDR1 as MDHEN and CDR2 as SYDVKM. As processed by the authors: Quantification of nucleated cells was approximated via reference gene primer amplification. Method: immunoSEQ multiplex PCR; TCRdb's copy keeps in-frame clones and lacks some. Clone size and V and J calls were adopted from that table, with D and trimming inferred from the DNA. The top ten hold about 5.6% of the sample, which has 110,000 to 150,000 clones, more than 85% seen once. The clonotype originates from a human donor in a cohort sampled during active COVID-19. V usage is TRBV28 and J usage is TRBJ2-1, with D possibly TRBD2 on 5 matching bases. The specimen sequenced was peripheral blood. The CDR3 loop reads CASSRAGVNEQFF. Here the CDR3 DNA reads TGTGCCAGCAGTCGCGCCGGGGTAAATGAGCAGTTCTTC.